This TCR beta chain is from a study of cytomegalovirus exposure and HLA in healthy donors. Primers included in the PCR were 60 Vbeta and 13 Jbeta primers. Assay used: immunoSEQ multiplex PCR; TCRdb lists only in-frame clones, some missing. This sample has about 120,000 clones, with 78% found just once. CDR3 length: 15 amino acids. Germline lookup yields CDR1 MDHEN and CDR2 SYDVKM. V shed 2 bases and J shed 0 bases, with 10 bases lying between them. Sequenced material: PBMCs. The chain joins TRBV28 to TRBJ1-1, with D possibly TRBD1 on 6 matching bases. The TCR originated in a female donor in good health and CMV-seronegative. The chain's CDR3 is CASSLPTGLNTEAFF. CDR3 nucleotide sequence: TGTGCCAGCAGTTTACCGACAGGATTGAACACTGAAGCTTTCTTT.